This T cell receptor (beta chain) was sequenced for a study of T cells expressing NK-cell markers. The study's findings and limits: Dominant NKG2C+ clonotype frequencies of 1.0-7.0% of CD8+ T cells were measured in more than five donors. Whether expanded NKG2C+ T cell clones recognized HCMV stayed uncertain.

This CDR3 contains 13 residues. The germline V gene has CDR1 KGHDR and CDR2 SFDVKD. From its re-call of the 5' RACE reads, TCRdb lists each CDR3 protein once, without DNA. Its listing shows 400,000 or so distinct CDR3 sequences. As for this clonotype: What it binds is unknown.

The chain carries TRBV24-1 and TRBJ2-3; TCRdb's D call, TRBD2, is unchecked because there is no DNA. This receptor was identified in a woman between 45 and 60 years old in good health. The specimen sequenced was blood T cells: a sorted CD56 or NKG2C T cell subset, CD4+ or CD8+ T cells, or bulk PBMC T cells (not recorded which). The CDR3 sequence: CATAARFLDTQYF.